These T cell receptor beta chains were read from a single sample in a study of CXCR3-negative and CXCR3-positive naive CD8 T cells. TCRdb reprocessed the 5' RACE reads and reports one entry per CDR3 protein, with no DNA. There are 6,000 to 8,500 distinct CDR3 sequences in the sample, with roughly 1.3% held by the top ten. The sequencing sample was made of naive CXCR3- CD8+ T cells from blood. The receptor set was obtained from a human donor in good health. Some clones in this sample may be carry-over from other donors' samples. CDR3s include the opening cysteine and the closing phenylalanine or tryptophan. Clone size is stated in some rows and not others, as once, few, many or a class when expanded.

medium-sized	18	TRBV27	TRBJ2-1	CASSPGTGGLLSYNEQFF
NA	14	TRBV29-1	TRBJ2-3	CSKKAGGPTDTQYF
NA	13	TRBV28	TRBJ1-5	CASSLDSYQPQHF
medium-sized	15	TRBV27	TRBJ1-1	CASSFTYSPGSPAFF
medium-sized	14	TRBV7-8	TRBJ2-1	CASSETGSYNEQFF
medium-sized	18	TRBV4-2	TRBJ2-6	CASSQEGQDLSGANVLTF
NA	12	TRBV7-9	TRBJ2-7	CASSFQGGEQYF
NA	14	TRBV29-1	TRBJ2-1	CSVMTSASYNEQFF
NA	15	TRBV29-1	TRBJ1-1	CSVVTSHRGVSEAFF
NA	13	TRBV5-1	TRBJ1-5	CASSPDGNQPQHF
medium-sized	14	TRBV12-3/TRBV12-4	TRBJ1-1	CASTRQGAGTEAFF
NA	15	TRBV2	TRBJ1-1	CASSDRGALSTEAFF
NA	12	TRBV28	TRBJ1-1	CASSSIVPRAFF
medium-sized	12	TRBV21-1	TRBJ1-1	CASNQGRKEAFF
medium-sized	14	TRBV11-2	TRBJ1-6	CASRAEGADSPLHF
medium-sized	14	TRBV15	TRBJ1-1	CATSRTTGAQGAFF
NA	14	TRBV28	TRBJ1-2	CASSLRPFGYGYTF
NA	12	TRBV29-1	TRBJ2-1	CSVRGQANEQFF
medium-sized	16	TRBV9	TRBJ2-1	CASSPRTSGSYNEQFF
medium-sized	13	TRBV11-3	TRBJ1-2	CASSLDLNYGYTF
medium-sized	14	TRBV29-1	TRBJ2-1	CSVVTSGGYNEQFF
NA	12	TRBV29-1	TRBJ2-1	CSAGTGRNEQFF
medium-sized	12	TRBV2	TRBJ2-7	CASSYTGAEQYF
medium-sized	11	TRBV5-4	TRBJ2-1	CASTDWEGEFF
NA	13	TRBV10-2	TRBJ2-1	CATTGTPYNEQFF
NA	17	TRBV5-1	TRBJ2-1	CASSFPGFSGDYNEQFF
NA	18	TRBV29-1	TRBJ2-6	CSVVLVGDTRGGANVLTF
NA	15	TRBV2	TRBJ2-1	CASSWDASSYNEQFF
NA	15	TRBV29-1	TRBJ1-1	CSVLLQGNLNTEAFF
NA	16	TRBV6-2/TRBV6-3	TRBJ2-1	CASSYTRTSAVNEQFF
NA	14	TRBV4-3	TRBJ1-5	CASSQDGYNQPQHF
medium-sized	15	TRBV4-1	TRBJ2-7	CASSQEATGSYEQYF